These 19 T cell receptor beta chains were all obtained from the same sample, sequenced in a study of T-cell memory formation after mild COVID-19 (TCRdb year 2021). The library was generated by 5' RACE. These reads were obtained on an Illumina NovaSeq 6000. In TCRdb, the public reads were trimmed at Q25 with fastp and aligned with MiXCR, with productive beta chains retained. Under each unique CDR3 protein, matching rows form one entry showing the most common genes and DNA. The sample table lists about 350,000 distinct CDR3 sequences, about 13% of them with a count of one. The biggest ten clones account for 20% to 25% of the sample. Material for sequencing was PBMCs or a T cell subset sorted from them (not recorded which). The receptors here all came from a man aged 18 to 29 who had mild COVID-19 (a few samples of this study predate the infection). The sample titles of this study are shuffled in the database, so cell type and time point are left out; the donor was told from shared clones.

This clonotype has more than one count but fewer than ten. The chain uses TRBV7-6 and TRBJ2-1; D unclear. Germline CDR1 reads SGHVS; CDR2 reads FNYEAQ. The CDR3 spans 16 residues. Trimming took 1 base from V and 0 from J, leaving 10 bases between them. CDR3 nucleotide sequence: TGTGCCAGCAGCTTAGACCGGGTCCCCTCCTACAATGAGCAGTTCTTC. Its protein product is CASSLDRVPSYNEQFF.

The chain couples TRBV7-9 to TRBJ2-5; possible D gene TRBD2, 6 bases. The CDR3 length is 18 residues. CDR1 and CDR2 (germline): SEHNR, FQNEAQ (reference sequence). The V end lost 2 bases, the J end lost 5 bases, and 24 bases lay between the germline ends. The CDR3 DNA follows: TGTGCCAGCAGCTTAAAGGCTAGTTTGGGAAGAAGCGGGGAGACCCAGTACTTC. This encodes CASSLKASLGRSGETQYF.

The sample holds a few counts of this clonotype. This chain links TRBV12-3 or TRBV12-4 with TRBJ1-6; D may be TRBD1 (5 bases). This CDR3 is built from 13 residues. Between the trimmed V and J ends, which lost 7 bases and 4 bases, there was a span of 8 bases. The DNA for the CDR3 is TGTGCCAGCACCAGGGAATATAATTCACCCCTCCACTTT. Protein sequence: CASTREYNSPLHF.

The chain couples TRBV9 to TRBJ2-2; D is ambiguous. The CDR3 runs to 13 residues. The germline CDR1 and CDR2 sequences are SGDLS and YYNGEE. Deletions cut 3 bases from V and 4 bases from J, with 7 bases between. The CDR3 DNA follows: TGTGCCAGCAGCGATCCTAGCACCGGGGAGCTGTTTTTT. This gives the protein CASSDPSTGELFF.

This clonotype has more than one count but fewer than ten. V is TRBV6-2 or TRBV6-3 and J is TRBJ1-5, with a tentative D call TRBD1 (5 bases). Trimming cost V 5 bases and J 6 bases, with 17 bases left between them. The CDR3 covers 15 residues. The germline gives CDR1 MNHEY, CDR2 SVGEGT. The CDR3 loop is CASSKTAFQGQPQHF. DNA of the CDR3: TGTGCCAGCAGTAAGACAGCTTTTCAGGGTCAGCCCCAGCATTTT.

The chain combines TRBV20-1 with TRBJ2-3; either TRBD1 or TRBD2 may supply D (5 bases each). The germline V gene encodes CDR1 DFQATT and CDR2 SNEGSKA (reference sequence). V lost 0 bases to trimming and J lost 0 bases, with 10 bases between them. CDR3 length: 15 amino acids. The CDR3 coding sequence is TGCAGTGCTAGAGATGTAGGGGAGAGCACAGATACGCAGTATTTT. Translation gives CSARDVGESTDTQYF.

This clonotype was detected only a few times. The V and J genes are TRBV6-4 and TRBJ1-1, with 7 bases fitting TRBD1. Germline V lookup: CDR1 MRHNA, CDR2 SNTAGT. The CDR3 loop spans 14 amino acids. J lost 0 bases, V lost 6 bases, and 4 bases had no gene match. The CDR3 DNA sequence: TGTGCCAGCAGGAGACAGGGCTTGAACACTGAAGCTTTCTTT. Translating it yields CASRRQGLNTEAFF.

This clonotype was counted at least ten times. This chain joins TRBV9 and TRBJ2-6; maybe TRBD2 (6 bases). The CDR3 runs to 17 residues. CDR1 SGDLS and CDR2 YYNGEE come from the germline V gene. Trimming took 0 bases from V and 1 from J, leaving 11 bases between them. In nucleotides, the CDR3 is TGTGCCAGCAGCGTAGTTGCGGGGCCGTCTGGGGCCAACGTCCTGACTTTC. Its translation: CASSVVAGPSGANVLTF.

In this sample, this clonotype turned up a few times. The chain combines TRBV6-5 with TRBJ1-1; the match to TRBD1 covers 7 bases. CDR1 MNHEY and CDR2 SVGAGI come from the germline V gene. CDR3 length equals 13 residues. The ends lost 6 bases at V and 10 bases at J; junction bases unmatched: 11. This CDR3 is CASRRNRGQRAFF. DNA of the CDR3: TGTGCCAGCAGACGAAACAGGGGCCAGCGAGCTTTCTTT.

The chain recombines TRBV28 with TRBJ2-2; D unclear. The V end lost 5 bases, the J end lost 11 bases, and 15 bases lay between the germline ends. This CDR3 is built from 13 residues. Germline CDR1 and CDR2: MDHEN and SYDVKM. CDR3 amino acids: CASSDDALGELFF. The CDR3 DNA is TGTGCCAGCAGTGACGACGCTCTAGGAGAGCTGTTTTTT.

This chain links TRBV5-4 with TRBJ2-3, with D possibly being TRBD2 (5 bases). Trimming removed 2 bases from V and 4 bases from J, with 14 bases in between. CDR3 length equals 15 residues. Germline-derived CDR1 and CDR2 are SGHNT and YYREEE (reference sequence). DNA of the CDR3: TGTGCCAGCAGCTTCGGAACCACTAGGGCAGATACGCAGTATTTT. Protein sequence: CASSFGTTRADTQYF. Full variable domain (outside the CDR3, taken from reference TRBV5-4 and TRBJ2-3): ETGVTQSPTHLIKTRGQQVTLRCSSQSGHNTVSWYQQALGQGPQFIFQYYREEENGRGNFPPRFSGLQFPNYSSELNVNALELDDSALYLCASSFGTTRADTQYFGPGTRLTVL.

V usage is TRBV7-3 and J usage is TRBJ1-2; D perhaps matches TRBD1 (6 bases). CDR3 size: 13 residues. Per germline, CDR1 SGHTA and CDR2 FQGTGA. Trimming stripped 4 bases from V and 6 bases from J, with 12 bases between. CDR3 protein: CASSSIGGDGYTF. The DNA of the CDR3 is TGTGCCAGCAGCTCCATCGGGGGCGATGGCTACACCTTC.

This clonotype was detected only a few times. This chain links TRBV11-2 with TRBJ2-1; TRBD2 aligns across 10 bases. The CDR3 spans 16 residues. V trimming: 0 bases; J trimming: 7 bases; junction bases outside the gene matches: 6. Germline V gene lookup returns CDR1 SGHAT and CDR2 FQNNGV. This CDR3 reads CASSLEAGGPWNEQFF. The DNA of the CDR3 is TGTGCCAGCAGCTTAGAAGCGGGGGGGCCATGGAATGAGCAGTTCTTC.

The chain uses TRBV5-1 and TRBJ1-2, with D possibly TRBD1 on 5 matching bases. Trimming removed 3 bases at V and 2 bases at J, with 17 bases between. Germline CDR1 reads SGHRS; CDR2 reads YFSETQ. This CDR3 contains 16 residues. DNA of the CDR3: TGCGCCAGCAGCTCGGATAGCCAGGGCCGGAACTATGGCTACACCTTC. This sequence encodes CASSSDSQGRNYGYTF.

This clonotype was counted a few times. The V and J genes are TRBV7-2 and TRBJ1-2; no clear D gene. CDR3 length: 14 amino acids. CDR1 SGHTA and CDR2 FQGNSA come from the germline V gene. Trimming left V 4 bases short and J 1 base short, with 10 bases between. The CDR3 sequence: CASSSSNNNYGYTF. As DNA, the CDR3 is TGTGCCAGCAGCTCCTCTAATAATAACTATGGCTACACCTTC.

This clonotype was found a few times. The chain uses TRBV3-1 and TRBJ2-3; TRBD1 is a possible D gene (6 bases). The CDR3 sequence is 14 residues long. Germline lookup yields CDR1 LGHDT and CDR2 YNNKEL (reference sequence). V dropped 4 bases and J dropped 6 bases, with 14 bases sitting between them. CDR3 loop: CASSPVQGSDTQYF. CDR3 sequence (DNA): TGTGCCAGCAGCCCCGTACAGGGATCCGATACGCAGTATTTT.

This clonotype was observed a handful of times. The CDR3 spells CASGSLREADTQYF. The DNA of the CDR3 is TGTGCCAGCGGTTCCCTCAGGGAGGCAGATACGCAGTATTTT. The chain uses TRBV12-3 or TRBV12-4 and TRBJ2-3; maybe TRBD2 (6 bases). This CDR3 spans 14 amino acids. V was trimmed by 8 bases and J by 4 bases, leaving 16 bases between them.

The sample holds many counts of this clonotype. The chain has TRBV5-1 and TRBJ2-3; 11 bases line up with TRBD1. J was trimmed by 4 bases and V by 4 bases; bases with no gene match: 5. Germline lookup yields CDR1 SGHRS and CDR2 YFSETQ. The CDR3 has 15 residues. This chain's CDR3 is CASSRTGGSSDTQYF. The CDR3 coding sequence is TGCGCCAGCAGCCGGACAGGGGGCTCGTCAGATACGCAGTATTTT.

This clonotype was counted between two and nine times. The CDR3 DNA sequence: TGTGCCAGCAGTTTAATGGGGGCTGGTGGCTACACCTTC. Residues: CASSLMGAGGYTF. The V and J genes are TRBV12-3 or TRBV12-4 and TRBJ1-2, with D tentatively TRBD1 (6 bases). Between the trimmed V and J ends, which lost 2 bases and 7 bases, there was a span of 11 bases. The CDR3 covers 13 residues.